A single sample gave rise to the 5 T cell receptor beta chains below, sequenced in a study of cytomegalovirus exposure and HLA in healthy donors. With 60 Vbeta and 13 Jbeta primers, the PCR was carried out. Some clones are missing from TCRdb's copy, which holds only in-frame ones; the method was immunoSEQ multiplex PCR. The sample yields around 150,000 clones, roughly three fifths seen once. The sample consisted of PBMCs. The receptor set was obtained from a male donor in good health and CMV-seronegative.

This clone was detected once. This chain connects TRBV27 to TRBJ2-1, with 11 nucleotides matching TRBD1. Germline V gene data show CDR1 as MNHEY and CDR2 as SMNVEV (reference sequence). This CDR3 is built from 13 residues. V dropped 8 bases and J dropped 9; count of bases not matched to a gene: 6. This CDR3 reads CASAWTGGLEQFF. As DNA, the CDR3 is TGTGCCAGCGCTTGGACAGGGGGCCTTGAGCAGTTCTTC.

V is TRBV6-5 and J is TRBJ2-5; D not certain. V was shortened by 0 bases and J by 5 bases, with 13 bases between the two germline ends. The CDR3 has 15 residues. The V gene's germline CDR1 is MNHEY and CDR2 SVGAGI. The chain's CDR3 is CASSYSWVPGETQYF. The CDR3 nucleotides are TGTGCCAGCAGTTACTCATGGGTCCCCGGGGAGACCCAGTACTTC.

The chain recombines TRBV5-4 with TRBJ2-1, with 7 bases fitting TRBD2. The CDR3 has 16 residues. Trimming at V came to 4 bases and at J to 0 bases, leaving 7 bases not matched to a gene. The germline CDR1 and CDR2 sequences are SGHNT and YYREEE (reference sequence). The CDR3 DNA reads as TGTGCCAGCAGCCGAACTAGCGTCAGCTCCTACAATGAGCAGTTCTTC. Protein sequence: CASSRTSVSSYNEQFF. The variable domain in full, with the rest retrieved from reference TRBV5-4 and TRBJ2-1, is ETGVTQSPTHLIKTRGQQVTLRCSSQSGHNTVSWYQQALGQGPQFIFQYYREEENGRGNFPPRFSGLQFPNYSSELNVNALELDDSALYLCASSRTSVSSYNEQFFGPGTRLTVL.

The rearrangement links TRBV13 to TRBJ2-5, with D possibly TRBD2 on 5 matching bases. This CDR3 region has 12 residues. Germline V gives CDR1 PRHDT, CDR2 FYEKMQ (reference sequence). Deletions cut 7 bases from V and 4 bases from J, with 10 bases between. The CDR3 loop is CASTQGGETQYF. The CDR3 DNA sequence: TGTGCCAGCACCCAAGGAGGAGAGACCCAGTACTTC.

The chain couples TRBV2 to TRBJ2-7; D not certain. Germline CDR1 and CDR2: SNHLY and FYNNEI. The V and J ends lost 10 bases and 2 bases respectively, with 9 bases between them. The CDR3 is 11 amino acids. This CDR3 is CATGSAYEQYF. CDR3 nucleotide sequence: TGTGCCACCGGTTCGGCCTACGAGCAGTACTTC.